The text below deals with one T cell receptor (beta chain). What it recognizes is unknown. The CDR3 totals 14 residues. Trimming pared 4 bases from V and 4 bases from J, leaving 14 bases between. The V gene's germline CDR1 is SGDLS and CDR2 YYNGEE. The record originates from a study of siplizumab effects on memory and regulatory T cells. Study-level points and caveats: Siplizumab significantly brought down the alloreactive sequences that trace back to unstimulated CD4+ memory cells. Unstimulated subsets were the mapping target of only a minor fraction of alloreactive clones. Suppression by proliferating Tregs derived from siplizumab cultures was not verified.

In each sample, about 100,000 TCR templates were assayed. Libraries were prepared by immunoSEQ multiplex PCR; TCRdb keeps only in-frame clonotypes and omits some of them. Of approximately 75,000 clones listed, 85% to 95% were seen once; the top ten hold about 5%. Material: CD8+ T cells sorted from blood. This TCR came from a human donor in good health. The rearrangement uses TRBV9 and TRBJ1-2; tentatively, D is TRBD1 (5 bases). The CDR3 reads CASSLGQGPYGYTF. DNA for the CDR3: TGTGCCAGCAGCCTAGGTCAGGGACCCTATGGCTACACCTTC.